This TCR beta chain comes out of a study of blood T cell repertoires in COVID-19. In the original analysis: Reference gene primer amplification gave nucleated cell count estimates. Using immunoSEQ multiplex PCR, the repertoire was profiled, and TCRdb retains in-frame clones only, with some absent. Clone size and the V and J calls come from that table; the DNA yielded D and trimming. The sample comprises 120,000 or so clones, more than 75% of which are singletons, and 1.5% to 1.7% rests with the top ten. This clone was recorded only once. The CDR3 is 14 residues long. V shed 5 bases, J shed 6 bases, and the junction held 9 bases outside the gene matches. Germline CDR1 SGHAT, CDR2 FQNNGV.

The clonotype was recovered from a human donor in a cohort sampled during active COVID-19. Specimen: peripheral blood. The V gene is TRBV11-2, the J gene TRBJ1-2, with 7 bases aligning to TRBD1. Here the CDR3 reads CASSPGQVNHGYTF. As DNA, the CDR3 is TGTGCCAGCAGCCCAGGACAGGTTAATCATGGCTACACCTTC.